This TCR beta chain is drawn from a study of cytomegalovirus exposure and HLA in healthy donors. Study outcomes and limitations: It was shown in a later analysis that HLA-associated TCR beta chains were more clonally expanded than other, equally common chains.

As regards this clone: Antigen specificity is unknown.

Both 60 Vbeta primers and 13 Jbeta primers went into the PCR. The protocol was immunoSEQ multiplex PCR, while the TCRdb copy is restricted to in-frame clones and leaves out a portion. The top ten hold around 2% of the sample, which has approximately 120,000 clones, 81% seen once. Sample: PBMCs. This TCR was sampled from a man aged 18 to 30 in good health and CMV-seronegative.

The chain's CDR3 is CASSLEAGGSVTQYF. In DNA, the CDR3 is TGCGCCAGCAGCTTGGAGGCAGGGGGGAGTGTGACCCAGTACTTC. The V call is TRBV5-1, the J call TRBJ2-5; possibly TRBD1 for D (7 bases). The germline gives CDR1 SGHRS, CDR2 YFSETQ. V was clipped by 0 bases and J by 7 bases, with 16 bases between them. This CDR3 spans 15 amino acids.